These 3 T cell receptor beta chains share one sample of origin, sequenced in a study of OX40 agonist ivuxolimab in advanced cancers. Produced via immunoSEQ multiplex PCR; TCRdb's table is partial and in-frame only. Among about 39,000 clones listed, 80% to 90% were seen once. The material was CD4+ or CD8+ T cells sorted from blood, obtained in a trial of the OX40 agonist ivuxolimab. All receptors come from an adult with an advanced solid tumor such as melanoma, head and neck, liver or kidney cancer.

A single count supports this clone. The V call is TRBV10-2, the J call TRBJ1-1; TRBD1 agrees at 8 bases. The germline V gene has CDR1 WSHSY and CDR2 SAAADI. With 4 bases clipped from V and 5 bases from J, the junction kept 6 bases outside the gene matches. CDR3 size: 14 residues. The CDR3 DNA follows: TGCGCCAGCAGTGGGAGGACAGGGACGACTGAAGCTTTCTTT. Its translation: CASSGRTGTTEAFF.

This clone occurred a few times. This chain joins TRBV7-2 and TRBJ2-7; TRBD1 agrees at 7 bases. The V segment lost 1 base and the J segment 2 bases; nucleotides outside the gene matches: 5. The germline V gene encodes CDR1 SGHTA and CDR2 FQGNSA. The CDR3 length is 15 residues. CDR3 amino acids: CASSLGDRATYEQYF. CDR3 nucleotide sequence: TGTGCCAGCAGCTTAGGAGACAGGGCCACCTACGAGCAGTACTTC.

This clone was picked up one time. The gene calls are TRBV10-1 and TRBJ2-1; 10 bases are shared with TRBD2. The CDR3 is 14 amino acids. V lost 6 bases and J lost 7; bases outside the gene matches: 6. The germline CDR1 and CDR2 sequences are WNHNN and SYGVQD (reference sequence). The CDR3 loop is CASSPSGSGNEQFF. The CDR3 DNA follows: TGCGCCAGCAGCCCTAGCGGGAGTGGGAATGAGCAGTTCTTC.